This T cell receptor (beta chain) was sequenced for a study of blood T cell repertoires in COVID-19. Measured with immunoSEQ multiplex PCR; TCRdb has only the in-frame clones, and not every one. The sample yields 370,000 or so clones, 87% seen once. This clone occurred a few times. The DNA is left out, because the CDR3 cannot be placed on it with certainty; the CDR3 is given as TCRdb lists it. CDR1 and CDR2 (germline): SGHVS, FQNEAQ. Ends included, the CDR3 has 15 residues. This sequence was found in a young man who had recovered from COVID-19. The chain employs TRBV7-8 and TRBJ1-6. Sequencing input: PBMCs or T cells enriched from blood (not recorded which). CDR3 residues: CASSLGVPVSSPLHF.